The rows below give T cell receptor beta chains drawn from one sample of a study of blood T cell repertoires in COVID-19. The data were produced by immunoSEQ multiplex PCR, yet TCRdb's version contains in-frame clones alone and is incomplete. The table has fewer than 200,000 clones, about 87% seen once; the top ten hold around 2.3%. The material sequenced was peripheral blood. Receptors were obtained from a man aged 35 to 55 with active or convalescent COVID-19. The CDR3 runs from the conserved cysteine through the conserved F or W. D genes are given only for firm matches. Clone size is given for some rows only: seen once, a few or many times, or a class if the clone is expanded.

v_call,d_call,clone_size,j_call,cdr3_aa,cdr3_nt
TRBV27,NA,NA,TRBJ1-2,CASSLSGRVNGYTF,TGTGCCAGCAGTTTATCGGGCAGGGTGAATGGCTACACCTTC
TRBV2,NA,NA,TRBJ2-5,CASRADQETQYF,TGTGCCAGCAGGGCGGACCAAGAGACCCAGTACTTC
TRBV5-1,NA,NA,TRBJ1-1,CASSLKGQNTEAFF,TGCGCCAGCAGCTTAAAAGGACAGAACACTGAAGCTTTCTTT
TRBV30,TRBD1,few,TRBJ1-1,CAWSEGQLNTEAFF,TGTGCCTGGAGTGAGGGACAGCTGAACACTGAAGCTTTCTTT
TRBV14,NA,NA,TRBJ1-3,CASSPLGSGNTIYF,TGTGCCAGCAGCCCCCTCGGTTCGGGAAACACCATATATTTT
TRBV11-2,TRBD1,NA,TRBJ2-1,CASTLDRATYNEQFF,TGTGCCAGCACTCTTGACAGGGCGACCTACAATGAGCAGTTCTTC
TRBV2,NA,NA,TRBJ2-5,CASSADRAQETQYF,TGTGCCAGCAGTGCCGACAGAGCGCAAGAGACCCAGTACTTC
TRBV7-9,TRBD1,NA,TRBJ2-1,CASSLEGTGGEQFF,TGTGCCAGCAGCTTAGAAGGGACAGGTGGGGAGCAGTTCTTC
TRBV5-4,NA,NA,TRBJ1-2,CASSRTDRTYGYTF,TGTGCCAGCAGCCGAACGGACAGAACCTATGGCTACACCTTC
TRBV19,NA,once,TRBJ1-2,CASSIRQDGYTF,TGTGCCAGTAGTATCAGACAGGATGGCTACACCTTC
TRBV9,TRBD1,NA,TRBJ1-6,CASSPVLGTGDSPLHF,TGTGCCAGCAGCCCCGTTCTAGGGACAGGGGACTCACCCCTCCACTTT
TRBV4-1,NA,NA,TRBJ1-4,CASSRVAAGLGEKLFF,TGCGCCAGCAGCCGCGTCGCAGCGGGGCTTGGGGAAAAACTGTTTTTT
TRBV2,NA,NA,TRBJ2-1,CASSVTGNNEQFF,TGTGCCAGCAGTGTTACGGGAAACAATGAGCAGTTCTTC
TRBV10-1,TRBD1,NA,TRBJ1-1,CASSESRQGRAFF,TGCGCCAGCAGTGAGTCCAGACAGGGAAGAGCTTTCTTT
TRBV10-3,NA,NA,TRBJ2-7,CAISDGSDEQYF,TGTGCCATCAGTGATGGGAGCGACGAGCAGTACTTC
TRBV6-5,TRBD1,NA,TRBJ1-6,CASSRTGDSWSPLHF,TGTGCCAGCAGTCGGACAGGGGATTCGTGGTCACCCCTCCACTTT
TRBV6-5,NA,NA,TRBJ1-3,CASSYRGYPGNTIYF,TGTGCCAGCAGTTACCGGGGTTATCCTGGAAACACCATATATTTT
TRBV30,TRBD2,once,TRBJ2-1,CAWSVPYMGGVSSYNEQFF,TGTGCCTGGAGTGTCCCCTATATGGGGGGGGTTAGCTCCTACAATGAGCAGTTCTTC
TRBV9,TRBD1,NA,TRBJ1-1,CASSVEGAPEAFF,TGTGCCAGCAGCGTAGAGGGGGCCCCTGAAGCTTTCTTT
TRBV4-3,TRBD1,NA,TRBJ1-2,CASSQSRDRGRLDGYTF,TGCGCCAGCAGCCAGTCTCGGGACAGGGGACGGCTTGATGGCTACACCTTC
TRBV19,NA,NA,TRBJ1-5,CASSAGTPNQPQHF,TGTGCCAGTAGTGCCGGGACACCCAATCAGCCCCAGCATTTT
TRBV6-5,TRBD1,once,TRBJ1-5,CASSSRQGQPQHF,TGTGCCAGCAGTTCCCGACAGGGTCAGCCCCAGCATTTT
TRBV12-5,TRBD1,NA,TRBJ1-1,CASGLGQGSTEAFF,TGTGCTAGTGGTTTGGGACAGGGAAGCACTGAAGCTTTCTTT
TRBV10-3,NA,NA,TRBJ1-2,CAISEGAQNYGYTF,TGTGCCATCAGTGAGGGGGCTCAAAACTATGGCTACACCTTC
TRBV25-1,TRBD2,NA,TRBJ2-1,CASSEFGGLALNEQFF,TGTGCCAGCAGTGAATTTGGGGGACTAGCGTTGAATGAGCAGTTCTTC
TRBV4-3,NA,NA,TRBJ2-2,CASSQETGRGELFF,TGCGCCAGCAGCCAGGAGACAGGGAGGGGGGAGCTGTTTTTT
TRBV11-2,TRBD1,NA,TRBJ1-2,CASSPWTGGNYGYTF,TGTGCCAGCAGCCCATGGACAGGGGGCAACTATGGCTACACCTTC
TRBV30,NA,NA,TRBJ2-3,CAWMWPGRIYGDTQYF,TGTGCCTGGATGTGGCCTGGGAGAATTTATGGGGATACGCAGTATTTT
TRBV5-1,TRBD2,once,TRBJ2-1,CASSYGLAGSSYNEQFF,TGCGCCAGCAGCTACGGACTAGCGGGGAGCTCCTACAATGAGCAGTTCTTC
TRBV18,NA,NA,TRBJ1-2,CASSPSSGRAGGYTF,TGTGCCAGCTCACCATCCTCCGGCAGGGCAGGAGGCTACACCTTC
TRBV5-5,NA,NA,TRBJ2-1,CASSLEGDPQYNEQFF,TGTGCCAGCAGCTTGGAGGGGGACCCCCAATACAATGAGCAGTTCTTC
TRBV12-3/TRBV12-4,NA,NA,TRBJ2-1,CASTPLLGHEQFF,TGTGCCAGCACCCCCCTACTAGGTCATGAGCAGTTCTTC
TRBV5-6,TRBD1,NA,TRBJ1-2,CASSLMRTGGGPAGYTF,TGTGCCAGCAGCTTGATGAGGACAGGGGGCGGCCCGGCCGGCTACACCTTC
TRBV6-5,TRBD1,NA,TRBJ2-1,CASSPRTGENEQFF,TGTGCCAGCAGTCCCCGGACAGGGGAGAATGAGCAGTTCTTC
TRBV21-1,NA,once,TRBJ1-2,CASSLLGQYYGYTF,TGTGCCAGCAGCCTCCTGGGGCAGTACTATGGCTACACCTTC
TRBV7-9,NA,once,TRBJ1-3,CASSFLRLSSGNTIYF,TGTGCCAGCAGCTTTCTACGACTGTCCTCTGGAAACACCATATATTTT
TRBV4-2,TRBD2,NA,TRBJ2-3,CASSQVLAGGPEDTQYF,TGTGCCAGCAGCCAGGTACTAGCGGGGGGGCCGGAGGATACGCAGTATTTT
TRBV28,TRBD2,NA,TRBJ2-1,CASSHSGGPSNEQFF,TGTGCCAGCAGTCATTCGGGGGGGCCGAGCAATGAGCAGTTCTTC
TRBV27,TRBD1,NA,TRBJ2-2,CASSSRQGINTGELFF,TGTGCCAGCAGTTCACGACAGGGAATTAACACCGGGGAGCTGTTTTTT
TRBV29-1,TRBD1,NA,TRBJ2-3,CSVEGASSTDTQYF,TGCAGCGTCGAGGGGGCTTCCAGCACAGATACGCAGTATTTT
TRBV5-1,NA,NA,TRBJ1-3,CASSLDRAGGNTIYF,TGCGCCAGCAGCCTCGACAGAGCCGGTGGAAACACCATATATTTT
TRBV19,NA,NA,TRBJ1-5,CASSGQPGKPQHF,TGTGCCAGTAGTGGACAGCCAGGAAAGCCCCAGCATTTT
TRBV7-2,TRBD1,NA,TRBJ1-5,CASSLGQGGQPQHF,TGTGCCAGCAGCCTGGGACAGGGAGGACAGCCCCAGCATTTT
TRBV5-6,NA,few,TRBJ2-3,CASSSRARQGTQYF,TGTGCCAGCAGCTCCAGAGCCCGGCAGGGGACGCAGTATTTT
TRBV10-3,NA,few,TRBJ1-2,CAISDWTANYGYTF,TGTGCCATCAGTGATTGGACAGCTAACTATGGCTACACCTTC
TRBV6-1,TRBD1,NA,TRBJ1-4,CASSGRGTGVTNEKLFF,TGTGCCAGCAGTGGCCGGGGGACAGGGGTGACTAATGAAAAACTGTTTTTT
TRBV19,NA,NA,TRBJ2-1,CASSRQDIPHLNYNEQFF,TGTGCCAGTAGCCGCCAGGACATCCCACACCTCAACTACAATGAGCAGTTCTTC
TRBV28,NA,NA,TRBJ1-2,CASGRGGYGYTF,TGTGCCAGCGGCAGGGGTGGCTATGGCTACACCTTC
TRBV6-5,TRBD1,NA,TRBJ1-5,CASSYRGQENQPQHF,TGTGCCAGCAGTTACCGGGGACAGGAAAATCAGCCCCAGCATTTT
TRBV2,TRBD1,once,TRBJ1-1,CARRGTANTEAFF,TGTGCCAGACGAGGGACAGCGAACACTGAAGCTTTCTTT
TRBV2,NA,many,TRBJ2-5,CASSEDRASETQYF,TGTGCCAGCAGTGAAGACAGGGCGTCGGAGACCCAGTACTTC
TRBV5-1,TRBD2,NA,TRBJ2-3,CASSLVPGAGGRTDTQYF,TGCGCCAGCAGCTTGGTCCCCGGGGCGGGGGGGCGAACAGATACGCAGTATTTT
TRBV19,NA,once,TRBJ2-5,CASSISTRETQYF,TGTGCCAGTAGTATATCGACACGAGAGACCCAGTACTTC
TRBV6-5,NA,NA,TRBJ1-1,CASRMGPFGATEAFF,TGTGCCAGCAGGATGGGGCCTTTCGGAGCCACTGAAGCTTTCTTT
TRBV2,NA,few,TRBJ1-1,CASSERQSKAFF,TGTGCCAGCAGTGAACGACAGTCTAAAGCTTTCTTT